The entry below gives a single T cell receptor (beta chain) sequence along with its context. This record comes from a study of blood T cell repertoires in COVID-19. The method was immunoSEQ multiplex PCR; TCRdb's version includes in-frame clones alone and lacks a portion of them. The data contain 250,000 to 350,000 clones, over 80% of them singletons. This CDR3 has 13 amino acids. Unmatched junction bases numbered 4, after V lost 6 bases and J lost 4 bases. Germline lookup yields CDR1 MNHEY and CDR2 SVGAGI. The chain has TRBV6-5 and TRBJ1-2; 8 positions agree with TRBD1. Source material: peripheral blood. The receptor's source is a woman between 45 and 65 years old with COVID-19, enrolled during active disease. CDR3 residues: CASSPDRGYGYTF. The CDR3 DNA reads TGTGCCAGCAGCCCCGACAGGGGCTATGGCTACACCTTC.